This TCR beta chain is drawn from a study of T cell responses to AZD1222 COVID-19 vaccine. Whole-study findings and limits: Repertoires were collected only later (after the peak T cell response had occurred). With two AZD1222 doses given, Spike-specific TCR breadth and depth both rose. There were vaccine-associated CD4 TCRs across spike, dominant at 160-218 and 743-854. Nearly half of spike-specific TCRs reportedly target unmutated variant regions.

Germline CDR1 reads MNHEY; CDR2 reads SMNVEV (reference sequence). The CDR3 spans 14 residues. Unmatched junction bases numbered 7, after V lost 2 bases and J lost 7 bases. Concerning this clone: Its antigen is undetermined.

Clones were read by immunoSEQ multiplex PCR, and TCRdb kept only the in-frame ones, dropping some. The sample lists over 100,000 clones; approximately 85% were seen once. The V call is TRBV27, the J call TRBJ2-7, with 8 nucleotides matching TRBD2. The sequences come from peripheral blood, collected on day 0 of MenACWY control vaccination. This receptor was obtained from an adult in good health. CDR3 sequence: CASSLASGWGEQYF. The DNA for the CDR3 is TGTGCCAGCAGTTTAGCTAGCGGGTGGGGGGAGCAGTACTTC.